The sequence of this TCR beta chain was determined in a study of graft-versus-host responses after intestinal transplantation. Across the study: Anti-thymocyte globulin induction preceded around 3 years of tacrolimus and steroid maintenance in all recipients.

This clone was detected only once. Its antigen is not known. Only in-frame clones appear in the TCRdb table, and some are missing; sequencing was by immunoSEQ multiplex PCR. The table lists tens of thousands of clones, about 90% of them singletons. Study-wide points: Recipient marrow showed GvH clones, some seen first in ileum or blood. Peak circulating GvH clone levels were associated with early post-transplant HvG declines. Patients with graft-donor T cell macrochimerism had high graft-versus-host to host-versus-graft clonal ratios in allografts.

The receptor comes from a human patient who received an intestinal transplant, so some T cells may come from the graft donor. The material sequenced was PBMCs, taken 118 days after intestinal transplantation.

Here the CDR3 reads CASSQPRRGGTEAFF. Here the CDR3 DNA reads TGCGCCAGCAGCCAGCCCCGGAGAGGGGGCACTGAAGCTTTCTTT. This rearrangement joins TRBV4-1 to TRBJ1-1; TRBD1 might be the D (6 bases). The CDR3 covers 15 residues. CDR1 MGHRA and CDR2 YSYEKL come from the germline V gene. Trimming pared 3 bases from V and 4 bases from J, leaving 15 bases between.